This section outlines one T cell receptor beta chain sequence together with its context. Its antigen remains unidentified. The data derive from a study of CD8 T cells in ankylosing spondylitis. Study conclusions and caveats: Disease-linked clones bore a CD8+ phenotype and were relatively rare in peripheral blood. Reportedly, significant enrichment of disease-linked clones occurred in matched ankylosing spondylitis synovial fluid. A motif of eight or nine highly homologous TCR beta variants was seen as apparently characteristic of ankylosing spondylitis blood.

V shed 7 bases and J shed 3 bases, with 9 bases lying between them. The CDR3 covers 11 residues. Germline values: CDR1 SQVTM, CDR2 ANQGSEA. TCRdb fed the 5' RACE reads into MiXCR, producing one record per CDR3 protein. The sample consists of 150,000 to 200,000 distinct CDR3 sequences, 15% to 20% of them appearing once. The source of this sequence is a male donor with ankylosing spondylitis or in good health (not recorded which). Specimen: blood, either unsorted or a sorted T cell fraction (not recorded which). This chain uses TRBV29-1 with TRBJ1-2; D remains unclear. The DNA for the CDR3 is TGCAGCGCTCTCCGGGACTATGGCTACACCTTC. As protein: CSALRDYGYTF.